This T cell receptor (beta chain) was obtained from a study of cytomegalovirus exposure and HLA in healthy donors. In the study overall: The 110 or so validation repertoires used a platform that matched the one used for the 550 to 800 first-cohort repertoires, as a later analysis reported. Study observations and caveats: Cytomegalovirus-associated TCR beta chains were listed, numbering some 180. CMV antigen specificity of a few CMV-associated chains was confirmed in vitro. Many donors carried some public TCRs, although rarity characterized most TCR sequences.

Notes on this clone: The target antigen is unknown.

TCRdb's copy holds only in-frame clones and misses some; the assay was immunoSEQ multiplex PCR. The sample has 150,000 to 200,000 clones, approximately 78% seen once; the top ten hold roughly 1.2%. The sample consisted of PBMCs. The sequence was collected from a woman aged 25 to 39 in good health and CMV-seronegative.

In nucleotides, the CDR3 is TGTGCCAGTAGTATCTCCAAAAACATTCAGTACTTC. Amino acid sequence: CASSISKNIQYF. The V call is TRBV19, the J call TRBJ2-4; no clear D gene. This CDR3 is built from 12 residues. Trimming pared 3 bases from V and 2 bases from J, leaving 2 bases between. Per the germline V gene, CDR1 is LNHDA and CDR2 is SQIVND (reference sequence).